Listed below are T cell receptor beta chains from one sample, sequenced in a study of T-cell reconstitution after alpha-beta-depleted transplantation in children. TCRdb recomputed calls from the PCR reads with MiXCR, one row per CDR3 protein. The data show about 600,000 distinct CDR3 sequences, roughly a tenth seen once. This specimen was PBMCs from the stem cell graft donor, taken from the stem cell graft. The receptors here all came from a human donor who donated a stem cell graft to a child with acute myeloid leukemia. Each CDR3 is given with its conserved first and last residue. Each record gives: J gene, D gene, clone size, V gene, CDR3 protein, CDR3 DNA. D genes are given only for firm matches. Not every row has a clone size; where given, it reads once, few, many or a size class.

>TRBJ2-3|TRBD2|many|TRBV7-2
CASSARLAGKDTQYF
TGTGCCAGCAGCGCCCGACTAGCGGGAAAAGATACGCAGTATTTT
>TRBJ2-1|TRBD2|-|TRBV9
CASSLEVSGRPLEQFF
TGTGCCAGCAGCCTGGAAGTTAGCGGGAGGCCACTTGAGCAGTTCTTC
>TRBJ2-3|-|few|TRBV4-3
CASSQERHHTDTQYF
TGCGCCAGCAGCCAGGAGCGGCATCACACAGATACGCAGTATTTT
>TRBJ2-3|-|many|TRBV5-1
CASSPGLLTDTQYF
TGCGCCAGCAGCCCCGGACTACTCACAGATACGCAGTATTTT
>TRBJ1-1|TRBD1|-|TRBV5-5
CASSPTGENTEAFF
TGTGCCAGCAGCCCGACAGGGGAGAACACTGAAGCTTTCTTT
>TRBJ2-7|-|few|TRBV20-1
CSARDFRVRDEQYF
TGCAGTGCTAGAGATTTCAGGGTAAGGGACGAGCAGTACTTC
>TRBJ2-7|-|-|TRBV20-1
CSARPRDLEPYEQYF
TGCAGTGCTAGGCCCCGGGACCTGGAGCCCTACGAGCAGTACTTC
>TRBJ2-7|TRBD1|few|TRBV18
CASSRTGGTEYEQYF
TGTGCCAGCTCACGCACAGGGGGCACGGAGTACGAGCAGTACTTC
>TRBJ2-3|-|many|TRBV7-3
CASSLNSPSSVFTDTQYF
TGTGCCAGCAGCTTAAACTCCCCTAGCAGCGTTTTCACAGATACGCAGTATTTT
>TRBJ2-3|TRBD1|-|TRBV10-3
CATTGTGPDTQYF
TGTGCCACCACCGGGACAGGGCCAGATACGCAGTATTTT
>TRBJ2-7|-|many|TRBV12-3/TRBV12-4
CASSLVVGGRNEQYF
TGTGCCAGCAGTTTAGTGGTTGGGGGGCGCAACGAGCAGTACTTC
>TRBJ1-4|-|many|TRBV20-1
CSAPAGDEKLFF
TGCAGTGCCCCCGCAGGGGATGAAAAACTGTTTTTT
>TRBJ2-5|-|many|TRBV27
CASSRRGGETQYF
TGTGCCAGCAGTCGCAGGGGGGGGGAGACCCAGTACTTC
>TRBJ2-5|-|-|TRBV6-1
CASSETVNTRQETQYF
TGTGCCAGCAGTGAGACCGTAAACACCCGCCAAGAGACCCAGTACTTC
>TRBJ1-4|TRBD1|-|TRBV20-1
CSGRGRLNEKLFF
TGCAGTGGTAGGGGGCGTCTTAATGAAAAACTGTTTTTT
>TRBJ2-7|-|-|TRBV6-5
CASSYGRSLSSYEQYF
TGTGCCAGCAGTTACGGTCGCAGCCTGAGCTCCTACGAGCAGTACTTC
>TRBJ2-2|TRBD2|many|TRBV4-2
CASSQGAGGRTGELFF
TGTGCCAGCAGCCAAGGAGCGGGAGGGAGGACCGGGGAGCTGTTTTTT